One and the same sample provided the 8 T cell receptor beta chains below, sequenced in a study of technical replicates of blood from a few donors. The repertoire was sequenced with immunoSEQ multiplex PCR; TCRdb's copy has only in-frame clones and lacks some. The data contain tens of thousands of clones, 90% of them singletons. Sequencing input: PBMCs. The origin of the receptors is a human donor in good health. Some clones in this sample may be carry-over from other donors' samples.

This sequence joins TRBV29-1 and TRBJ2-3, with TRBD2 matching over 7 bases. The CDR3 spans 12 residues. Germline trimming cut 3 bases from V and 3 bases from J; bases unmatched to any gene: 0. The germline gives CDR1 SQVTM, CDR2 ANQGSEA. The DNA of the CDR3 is TGCAGCGTTGAGGGGGGGACAGATACGCAGTATTTT. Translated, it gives CSVEGGTDTQYF.

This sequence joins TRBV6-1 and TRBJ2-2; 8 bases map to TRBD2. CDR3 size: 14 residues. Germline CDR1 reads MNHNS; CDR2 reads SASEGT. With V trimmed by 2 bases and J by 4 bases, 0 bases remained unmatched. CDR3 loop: CASSERGGTGELFF. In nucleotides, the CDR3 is TGTGCCAGCAGTGAACGGGGGGGCACCGGGGAGCTGTTTTTT.

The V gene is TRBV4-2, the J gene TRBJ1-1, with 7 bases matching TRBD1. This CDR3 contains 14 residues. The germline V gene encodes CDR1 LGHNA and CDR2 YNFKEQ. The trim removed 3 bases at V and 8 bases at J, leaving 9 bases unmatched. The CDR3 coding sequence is TGTGCCAGCAGCCACAGACAGGGAGCGGACGAAGCTTTCTTT. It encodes CASSHRQGADEAFF.

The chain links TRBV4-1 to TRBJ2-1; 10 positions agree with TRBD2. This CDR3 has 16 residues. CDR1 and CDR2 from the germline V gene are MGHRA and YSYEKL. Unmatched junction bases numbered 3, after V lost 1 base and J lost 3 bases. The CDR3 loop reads CASSQGLAGLYNEQFF. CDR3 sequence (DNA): TGCGCCAGCAGCCAAGGACTAGCGGGCCTCTACAATGAGCAGTTCTTC.

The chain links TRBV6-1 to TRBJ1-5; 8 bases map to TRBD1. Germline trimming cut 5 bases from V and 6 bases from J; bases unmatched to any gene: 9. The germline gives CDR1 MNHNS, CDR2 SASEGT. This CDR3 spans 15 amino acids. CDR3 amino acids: CASSRLTGASQPQHF. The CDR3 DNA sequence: TGTGCCAGCAGTCGATTGACAGGGGCGTCTCAGCCCCAGCATTTT.

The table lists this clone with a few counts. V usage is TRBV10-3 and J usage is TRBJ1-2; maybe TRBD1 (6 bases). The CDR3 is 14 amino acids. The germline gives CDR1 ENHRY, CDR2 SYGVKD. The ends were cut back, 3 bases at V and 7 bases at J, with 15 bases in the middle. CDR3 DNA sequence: TGTGCCATCAGTGACGGGCAGGGGAAGGGTGGCTACACCTTC. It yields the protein CAISDGQGKGGYTF.

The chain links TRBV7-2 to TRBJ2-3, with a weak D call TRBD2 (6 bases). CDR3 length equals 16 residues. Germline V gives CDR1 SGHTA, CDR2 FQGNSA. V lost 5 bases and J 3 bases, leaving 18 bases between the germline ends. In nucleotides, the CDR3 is TGTGCCAGCAGCCGCGCGACGGGGGTGGGTACAGATACGCAGTATTTT. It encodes CASSRATGVGTDTQYF.

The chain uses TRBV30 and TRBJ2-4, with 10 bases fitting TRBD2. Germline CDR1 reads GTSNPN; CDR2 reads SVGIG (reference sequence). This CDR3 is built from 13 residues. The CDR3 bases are TGTGCTCAGATTCCAGCGGGAGGGAACATTCAGTACTTC. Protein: CAQIPAGGNIQYF.